A selection of T cell receptor beta chains follows, all from one sample in a study of blood T cell repertoires in COVID-19. TCRdb keeps only in-frame clones here, not all; method: immunoSEQ multiplex PCR. The sample holds 60,000 to 65,000 clones, about 80% seen once. The sequencing sample was made of peripheral blood. Receptor source: a woman of 80 years or more with acute or convalescent COVID-19. CDR3s include the opening cysteine and the closing phenylalanine or tryptophan. A D gene is named only where the DNA matches it firmly. Clone size, where shown, is once, few, many, or a class for clones that have expanded.

TGTGCCAGCAGTCTAGCCGGGACAAGGAACACTGAAGCTTTCTTT | CASSLAGTRNTEAFF | NA | TRBJ1-1 | NA | TRBV28
TGTGCCAGCAGCACGTCAGTCGGAAACACCATATATTTT | CASSTSVGNTIYF | NA | TRBJ1-3 | once | TRBV7-2
TGTGCCAGCAGCCTGATACAGGGGGCTGCGACCCAGTACTTC | CASSLIQGAATQYF | TRBD1 | TRBJ2-5 | NA | TRBV7-9
TGTGCCAGCAGTTCCGGGACTAGCGGGAGCTACGAGCAGTACTTC | CASSSGTSGSYEQYF | TRBD2 | TRBJ2-7 | NA | TRBV28
TGCGCCAGCAGCTTGCATCTTAGGGTGGGGGCGCGGGACTATGGCTACACCTTC | CASSLHLRVGARDYGYTF | NA | TRBJ1-2 | NA | TRBV5-1
TGTGCCAGCAGCTTAGCTCCGGGACAGGGTCGGGCTTTCTTT | CASSLAPGQGRAFF | TRBD1 | TRBJ1-1 | NA | TRBV11-1
TGTGCCAGCAGTGACAGGGGGATGGCGGAGCCCCAGCATTTT | CASSDRGMAEPQHF | TRBD1 | TRBJ1-5 | NA | TRBV6-1
TGTGCCTGGAGCCAACAGCTCTCCTACAATGAGCAGTTCTTC | CAWSQQLSYNEQFF | NA | TRBJ2-1 | NA | TRBV30
TGTGCCAGCAGTGGGGATACTAGCGGGAGGGCCCAGGGTGAGCAGTTCTTC | CASSGDTSGRAQGEQFF | TRBD2 | TRBJ2-1 | NA | TRBV6-1
TGTGCCAGCAGTTTAGCGGGAGGGCCTAAGGAGCAGTTCTTC | CASSLAGGPKEQFF | TRBD2 | TRBJ2-1 | NA | TRBV28
TGTGCCAGCAGTGGGACATTTAGCAATCAGCCCCAGCATTTT | CASSGTFSNQPQHF | NA | TRBJ1-5 | NA | TRBV2
TGCGCCAGCAGCCACCTCAGACTAGCGGGAGGGGGCGAGCAGTACTTC | CASSHLRLAGGGEQYF | TRBD2 | TRBJ2-7 | once | TRBV4-1
TGTGCCAGCAGCCAAGATTTGAGGGGGCGCCCGGAGACCCAGTACTTC | CASSQDLRGRPETQYF | TRBD1 | TRBJ2-5 | NA | TRBV4-2
TGTGCCAGCAGTTTATTTGGAGGGGGCTTAAGTGAAAAACTGTTTTTT | CASSLFGGGLSEKLFF | TRBD1 | TRBJ1-4 | NA | TRBV28
TGCGCCAGCAGCTCCGAACAGGGGGCCTCCGGGGAGCTGTTTTTT | CASSSEQGASGELFF | TRBD1 | TRBJ2-2 | NA | TRBV5-1
TGTGCCAGCTCACCTTTTGACAGGGTACACATTCAGTACTTC | CASSPFDRVHIQYF | TRBD1 | TRBJ2-4 | NA | TRBV18